Below are 14 T cell receptor beta chains sequenced from a single sample in a study of control samples from healthy donors and cancer patients. The assay was immunoSEQ multiplex PCR, and TCRdb's table has in-frame clones only and misses some. The sample has 110,000 or so clones, around nine tenths seen once. Specimen: blood. All receptors come from a woman between 50 and 59 years old in good health.

The chain carries TRBV19 and TRBJ2-1, with 7 bases that match TRBD2. The CDR3 spans 14 residues. CDR1 LNHDA and CDR2 SQIVND come from the germline V gene (reference sequence). J lost 5 bases, V lost 3 bases, and 4 bases had no gene match. CDR3 amino acids: CASSIQRGNNEQFF. CDR3 in DNA: TGTGCCAGTAGTATCCAGCGGGGCAACAATGAGCAGTTCTTC.

The V and J genes are TRBV12-3 or TRBV12-4 and TRBJ1-2; 7 bases are shared with TRBD1. Trimming cost V 8 bases and J 7 bases; bases outside gene matches: 10. The CDR3 is 13 amino acids. The CDR3 here is CASVPDRVGGYTF. In DNA form, the CDR3 reads TGTGCCAGCGTTCCCGACAGGGTGGGTGGCTACACCTTC.

The chain couples TRBV19 to TRBJ1-6; no clear D. This CDR3 has 16 amino acids. CDR1 is LNHDA, CDR2 SQIVND, per germline (reference sequence). V lost 1 base and J lost 7, with 14 bases in between. This CDR3 reads CASSIVFKKTNSPLHF. DNA of the CDR3: TGTGCCAGTAGTATAGTGTTTAAGAAAACCAATTCACCCCTCCACTTT.

The rearrangement joins TRBV29-1 to TRBJ1-1; perhaps TRBD1 as D (6 bases). V lost 0 bases to trimming and J lost 5 bases, with 13 bases between them. The germline V gene encodes CDR1 SQVTM and CDR2 ANQGSEA. The CDR3 covers 14 residues. The CDR3 DNA is TGCAGCGTTGAAGATGGGGGGGCGCGTACTGAAGCTTTCTTT. It yields the protein CSVEDGGARTEAFF.

This clone was observed a single time. This chain uses TRBV7-9 with TRBJ2-1; no clear D gene. Germline CDR1 is SEHNR and CDR2 is FQNEAQ (reference sequence). V lost 8 bases to trimming and J lost 9 bases, with 11 bases between them. The CDR3 length is 11 residues. CDR3 nucleotide sequence: TGTGCCAGCCAAGGATTCTTTGAGCAGTTCTTC. It specifies CASQGFFEQFF.

CDR3 DNA: TGTGCCAGCAAATTAGGAGGATATTCACCCCTCCACTTT. As protein: CASKLGGYSPLHF. The V gene is TRBV27, the J gene TRBJ1-6; no definite D call. V was cut by 7 bases and J by 8 bases, with 12 bases left in between. In germline, CDR1 is MNHEY, CDR2 SMNVEV (reference sequence). The CDR3 sequence is 13 residues long.

The rearrangement uses TRBV12-3 or TRBV12-4 and TRBJ1-3; no firm D call. The CDR3 is made up of 13 amino acids. Between the trimmed V and J ends, which lost 6 bases and 8 bases, there was a span of 14 bases. CDR3 amino acids: CASSRTMWYTIYF. CDR3 bases: TGTGCCAGCAGCCGTACCATGTGGTACACCATATATTTT.

V and J are TRBV12-3 or TRBV12-4 and TRBJ1-4; D uncertain. This CDR3 spans 13 amino acids. Trimming left V 3 bases short and J 7 bases short, with 9 bases between. The CDR3 spells CASSFSPSEKLFF. DNA for the CDR3: TGTGCCAGCAGTTTCTCGCCGTCTGAAAAACTGTTTTTT.

This clone was seen only once. The identical CDR3 is also encoded by other nucleotide sequences in the sample. The chain couples TRBV12-3 or TRBV12-4 to TRBJ1-1; D is uncertain. V was clipped by 8 bases and J by 1 base, with 5 bases between them. The length of the CDR3 is 11 residues. The CDR3: CASRTNTEAFF. CDR3 DNA: TGTGCCAGCCGGACGAACACTGAAGCTTTCTTT.

V is TRBV7-6 and J is TRBJ2-4; 8 positions agree with TRBD1. Germline assignment: CDR1 SGHVS and CDR2 FNYEAQ. The CDR3 length is 17 residues. J was trimmed by 0 bases and V by 5 bases; bases with no gene match: 9. The CDR3 DNA reads TGTGCCAGCAGCCCAGGACAGGGCTCGCTAGCCAAAAACATTCAGTACTTC. It encodes CASSPGQGSLAKNIQYF.

The chain recombines TRBV12-3 or TRBV12-4 with TRBJ2-4; possibly TRBD1 or TRBD2 for D (5 bases each). The CDR3 has 13 residues. Trimming took 3 bases from V and 6 from J, leaving 9 bases between them. This CDR3 is CASSFLGVNIQYF. The CDR3, as DNA: TGTGCCAGCAGTTTTCTGGGGGTAAACATTCAGTACTTC.

The chain carries TRBV2 and TRBJ2-5; 8 nucleotides match TRBD1. The CDR3 runs 15 residues. Trimming removed 6 bases from V and 9 bases from J; junction bases left unmatched: 15. Germline V lookup: CDR1 SNHLY, CDR2 FYNNEI. The chain's CDR3 is CASSETGQASRAQYF. CDR3 DNA sequence: TGTGCCAGCAGCGAAACGGGACAGGCGTCAAGGGCCCAGTACTTC.

This clone occurred a few times. The V and J genes are TRBV6-5 and TRBJ2-3; TRBD1 might be the D (7 bases). V lost 2 bases, J lost 9 bases, and 21 bases lay in between. Germline V lookup: CDR1 MNHEY, CDR2 SVGAGI. The CDR3 runs 16 residues. CDR3 bases: TGTGCCAGCAGTTACGGCGGGGCTACCTCACAGGGGACGCAGTATTTT. Its protein product is CASSYGGATSQGTQYF.

The rearrangement links TRBV6-4 to TRBJ2-1; 7 positions match TRBD2. Germline V gene data show CDR1 as MRHNA and CDR2 as SNTAGT. The CDR3 is 15 residues long. Losses at the gene ends were 2 bases for V and 4 bases for J; bases not matched to a gene: 5. CDR3: CASSDGAGPYNEQFF. CDR3 in DNA: TGTGCCAGCAGTGACGGAGCGGGACCTTACAATGAGCAGTTCTTC.